This TCR beta chain was found in a study of blood T cell repertoires in COVID-19. Background on the study: Samples came from the United States, Italy and Spain, spanning acute and convalescent COVID-19. In each case, the material was cDNA or gDNA derived from T cells, B-cell-depleted T cells, or PBMCs.

Germline lookup yields CDR1 KGHSH and CDR2 LQKENI. The CDR3 is 18 amino acids. The ends lost 3 bases at V and 0 bases at J; junction bases unmatched: 9. Original methodology: For nucleated cells, counts were estimated from reference gene primer amplification. Produced via immunoSEQ multiplex PCR; TCRdb's table is partial and in-frame only. The DNA gave D and trimming, while V, J and clone size come from that table. The table includes 140,000 to 150,000 clones, around 90% detected once. This TCR was recovered from a man between 65 and 85 years old with acute or convalescent COVID-19. The sequencing sample was made of peripheral blood. The chain couples TRBV18 to TRBJ2-3; TRBD2 aligns across 10 bases. Here the CDR3 DNA reads TGTGCCAGCTCACCTCGGGCTAGCGGGGGCTCTAGCACAGATACGCAGTATTTT. Translation gives CASSPRASGGSSTDTQYF.